This TCR beta chain was profiled in a study of T cells in Graves' hyperthyroidism and ophthalmopathy. The study, taken as a whole, reports: The blood repertoire included most of the expanded thyroid clonotypes above 0.001.

In the case of this clonotype: What it binds is unknown.

TCR beta CDR3 sequences were amplified from RNA transcripts. HTBI primers were used for first-round RT-PCR of the TCR CDR3. TCRdb re-derived calls from the multiplex PCR reads in MiXCR, one entry per CDR3 protein. The table lists roughly 650,000 distinct CDR3 sequences, more than 15% of them singletons. Ophthalmopathy patients had Clinical Activity Score at least 3, NOSPECS grade at least 4, duration under 3 months. Lactation, pregnancy, other autoimmune disease or uncontrolled infection led to exclusion of patients. Germline assignment: CDR1 SEHNR and CDR2 FQNEAQ (reference sequence). This CDR3 contains 14 residues. The V and J ends lost 1 base and 0 bases respectively, with 6 bases between them.

Sequences were obtained from blood. The chain joins TRBV7-9 to TRBJ2-5; TRBD2 might be the D (5 bases). The receptor was isolated from a woman aged 40 to 50 with Graves' ophthalmopathy. CDR3 sequence (DNA): TGTGCCAGCAGCTTAGGGAGGTACCAAGAGACCCAGTACTTC. It yields the protein CASSLGRYQETQYF.